These 25 T cell receptor beta chains were sequenced from one sample in a study of cytomegalovirus exposure and HLA in healthy donors. The PCR made use of 60 Vbeta and 13 Jbeta primers. The assay was immunoSEQ multiplex PCR, and TCRdb's table has in-frame clones only and misses some. The table shows under 130,000 clones, with around three quarters occurring only once. The sample taken for sequencing was PBMCs. Receptors originate from a man over 45 in good health and CMV-seropositive.

As to this clone: Other DNA sequences in the sample encode the same CDR3. This chain joins TRBV6-4 and TRBJ1-5; 7 bases are shared with TRBD1. In germline, CDR1 is MRHNA, CDR2 SNTAGT. The CDR3 loop spans 14 amino acids. After removal of 4 bases from V and 6 bases from J, the junction contained 6 bases not matched to a gene. This chain's CDR3 is CASSALQGTQPQHF. The CDR3 DNA follows: TGTGCCAGCAGTGCCTTACAGGGGACTCAGCCCCAGCATTTT.

This clone came up once. This rearrangement joins TRBV7-2 to TRBJ2-3; D uncertain. Looked up from germline, CDR1 is SGHTA and CDR2 is FQGNSA. The CDR3 covers 15 residues. Trimming left V 3 bases short and J 0 bases short, with 10 bases between. The DNA of the CDR3 is TGTGCCAGCAGCTTTCGGTCAACTAGCACAGATACGCAGTATTTT. Translated: CASSFRSTSTDTQYF.

The V call is TRBV11-2, the J call TRBJ2-5; 8 bases are shared with TRBD2. Germline CDR1 SGHAT, CDR2 FQNNGV. The trim removed 4 bases at V and 4 bases at J, leaving 8 bases unmatched. The CDR3 spans 15 residues. The CDR3 here is CASSSQSGRGETQYF. The CDR3 DNA reads as TGTGCCAGCAGCTCGCAGAGCGGGAGAGGAGAGACCCAGTACTTC. Drawing the rest from reference TRBV11-2 and TRBJ2-5, the complete variable domain is EAGVAQSPRYKIIEKRQSVAFWCNPISGHATLYWYQQILGQGPKLLIQFQNNGVVDDSQLPKDRFSAERLKGVDSTLKIQPAKLEDSAVYLCASSSQSGRGETQYFGPGTRLLVL.

The CDR3 nucleotides are TGTGCCAGCAGCTCGGGGGGACCGAGCTCCTACAATGAGCAGTTCTTC. It codes for CASSSGGPSSYNEQFF. This rearrangement joins TRBV7-3 to TRBJ2-1; 7 positions match TRBD2. The trim removed 4 bases at V and 0 bases at J, leaving 6 bases unmatched. The CDR3 covers 16 residues. Germline V gene data show CDR1 as SGHTA and CDR2 as FQGTGA.

This chain uses TRBV30 with TRBJ2-1, with TRBD2 identical over 14 bases. The CDR3 is 16 amino acids. Looked up from germline, CDR1 is GTSNPN and CDR2 is SVGIG (reference sequence). With 2 bases clipped from V and 6 bases from J, the junction kept 6 bases outside the gene matches. The CDR3 reads CAWSLGTSGSGNEQFF. The CDR3 DNA is TGTGCCTGGAGTTTGGGGACTAGCGGGAGTGGCAATGAGCAGTTCTTC.

This clone showed up just a few times. DNA for the CDR3: TGCGCCAGCACCACTCAGGGGCTGAACACTGAAGCTTTCTTT. Its protein product is CASTTQGLNTEAFF. This chain joins TRBV4-1 and TRBJ1-1; tentatively, D is TRBD1 (6 bases). V dropped 7 bases and J dropped 0 bases, with 12 bases sitting between them. Germline V CDR1 and CDR2: MGHRA, YSYEKL. The CDR3 length is 14 residues.

The V and J genes are TRBV10-1 and TRBJ2-2, with 11 bases matching TRBD2. The junction had 21 bases not matched to a gene; V was cut back by 5 bases and J by 4 bases. The CDR3 runs 21 residues. Germline CDR1 and CDR2: WNHNN and SYGVQD (reference sequence). Here the CDR3 DNA reads TGCGCCAGCAGTCGGAGGACATCCGGGACTAGCGGAGATCGGGTCACCGGGGAGCTGTTTTTT. Its translation is CASSRRTSGTSGDRVTGELFF.

The rearrangement joins TRBV6-6 to TRBJ2-5; the D gene is possibly TRBD2 (5 bases). Germline assignment: CDR1 MNHNY and CDR2 SVGAGI (reference sequence). The CDR3 sequence is 11 residues long. Trimming removed 2 bases at V and 11 bases at J, with 9 bases between. CDR3 loop: CASSYEGEQYF. The DNA of the CDR3 is TGTGCCAGCAGTTACGAGGGAGAGCAGTACTTC.

The chain couples TRBV6-1 to TRBJ2-3; perhaps TRBD1 as D (5 bases). The CDR3 has 11 amino acids. Trimming stripped 5 bases from V and 9 bases from J, with 9 bases between. Per the germline V gene, CDR1 is MNHNS and CDR2 is SASEGT. In DNA, the CDR3 is TGTGCCAGCAGTCCGGACACCACGCAGTATTTT. Encoded protein: CASSPDTTQYF.

The genes are TRBV7-2 and TRBJ1-6; D ambiguous. The CDR3 has 16 residues. Looked up from germline, CDR1 is SGHTA and CDR2 is FQGNSA. Trimming cost V 5 bases and J 0 bases, with 11 bases left between them. The DNA for the CDR3 is TGTGCCAGCAGCACCTCGGGGAGCTCCTATAATTCACCCCTCCACTTT. Translating gives CASSTSGSSYNSPLHF.

This chain uses TRBV10-3 with TRBJ1-6, with 7 bases matching TRBD1. This CDR3 has 16 residues. The V gene's germline CDR1 is ENHRY and CDR2 SYGVKD. V shed 2 bases and J 9 bases; nucleotides not matched to a gene: 10. The CDR3, as DNA: TGTGCCATCAGTGAGGTAGAGGGGGCGTTCGGTTCACCCCTCCACTTT. It is translated as CAISEVEGAFGSPLHF.

V and J are TRBV19 and TRBJ1-1; 11 nucleotides agree with TRBD1. The CDR3 length is 16 residues. The V gene end was trimmed by 3 bases and the J gene end by 5 bases; junction bases not matched to a gene: 8. Germline assignment: CDR1 LNHDA and CDR2 SQIVND (reference sequence). Written as DNA, the CDR3 is TGTGCCAGTAGTATGGTAGGGACAGGGGGAGGGACTGAAGCTTTCTTT. It translates to CASSMVGTGGGTEAFF.

The V and J genes are TRBV20-1 and TRBJ1-1; D unresolved. CDR3 length: 11 residues. The germline V and J ends were trimmed by 5 bases and 2 bases, with 6 bases remaining between them. CDR1 is DFQATT and CDR2 is SNEGSKA in the germline V gene (reference sequence). The CDR3 loop is CSAPRNTEAFF. The CDR3 DNA reads as TGCAGTGCTCCGCGAAACACTGAAGCTTTCTTT.

The rearrangement links TRBV5-1 to TRBJ2-3, with 7 positions matching TRBD1. CDR3 length: 15 residues. The junction had 10 bases not matched to a gene; V was cut back by 3 bases and J by 6 bases. Germline CDR1 and CDR2: SGHRS and YFSETQ. For the CDR3, the DNA is TGCGCCAGCAGCTCGGCACAGGGGATTGAGGATACGCAGTATTTT. Translation: CASSSAQGIEDTQYF.

The chain is built from TRBV5-1 and TRBJ2-3, with TRBD2 matching 7 bases. V dropped 4 bases and J dropped 0; count of bases not matched to a gene: 11. The length of the CDR3 is 17 residues. Germline V gene lookup returns CDR1 SGHRS and CDR2 YFSETQ. CDR3 residues: CASSPRGGRGSTDTQYF. The CDR3 DNA sequence: TGCGCCAGCAGCCCGAGGGGTGGGCGGGGGAGCACAGATACGCAGTATTTT.

On this clone: Other DNA sequences in this sample translate to the same CDR3. The chain uses TRBV5-1 and TRBJ2-7; 9 bases match TRBD2. Germline-derived CDR1 and CDR2 are SGHRS and YFSETQ. V was clipped by 0 bases and J by 3 bases; unmatched bases: 4. CDR3 length: 15 residues. The CDR3 DNA reads as TGCGCCAGCAGCTTGGCCGCGGGGGGGATCTACGAGCAGTACTTC. Amino acid sequence: CASSLAAGGIYEQYF.

This chain uses TRBV5-1 with TRBJ2-5; 10 bases fit TRBD1. Matching the DNA end better, TRBJ2-7 makes the J call doubtful. Germline V gene data show CDR1 as SGHRS and CDR2 as YFSETQ. The CDR3 spans 15 residues. The CDR3 is CASSSRTGGSREQYF. DNA for the CDR3: TGCGCCAGCAGCTCCAGGACAGGGGGAAGCCGCGAGCAGTACTTC.

This clone was seen a handful of times. V is TRBV5-1 and J is TRBJ2-5, with 7 bases aligning to TRBD1. The junction had 10 bases not matched to a gene; V was cut back by 3 bases and J by 5 bases. The CDR3 length is 15 residues. From germline, CDR1 is SGHRS and CDR2 YFSETQ. The CDR3 protein is CASSSYRGRGETQYF. The CDR3 DNA reads TGCGCCAGCAGCTCGTACAGGGGAAGAGGGGAGACCCAGTACTTC. Full variable domain (outside the CDR3, taken from reference TRBV5-1 and TRBJ2-5): KAGVTQTPRYLIKTRGQQVTLSCSPISGHRSVSWYQQTPGQGLQFLFEYFSETQRNKGNFPGRFSGRQFSNSRSEMNVSTLELGDSALYLCASSSYRGRGETQYFGPGTRLLVL.

The V and J genes are TRBV19 and TRBJ1-2, with D possibly matching TRBD1 (5 bases). This CDR3 is built from 12 residues. Germline loops: CDR1 LNHDA, CDR2 SQIVND (reference sequence). V shed 5 bases and J shed 5 bases, with 9 bases lying between them. The CDR3 DNA is TGTGCCAGTAGTGGGGCAGGTTATGGCTACACCTTC. Its protein product is CASSGAGYGYTF.

The chain combines TRBV28 with TRBJ1-1, with TRBD1 as a possible D gene (5 bases). V lost 10 bases and J 1 base, leaving 16 bases between the germline ends. This CDR3 is 14 amino acids long. Germline loops: CDR1 MDHEN, CDR2 SYDVKM. CDR3 loop: CATSLQAPNTEAFF. The CDR3 region has the DNA TGTGCCACCTCCTTACAGGCCCCGAACACTGAAGCTTTCTTT.

The chain links TRBV2 to TRBJ2-5; 8 nucleotides align to TRBD2. Per germline, CDR1 SNHLY and CDR2 FYNNEI. V lost 7 bases and J lost 5; bases outside the gene matches: 9. The CDR3 consists of 14 residues. CDR3 amino acids: CASTPGLDGETQYF. In nucleotides, the CDR3 is TGTGCCAGCACACCGGGACTAGATGGTGAGACCCAGTACTTC.

The gene calls are TRBV30 and TRBJ2-3; D is possibly TRBD2 (5 bases). V lost 4 bases, J lost 0 bases, and 11 bases lay in between. The CDR3 totals 14 residues. From germline, CDR1 is GTSNPN and CDR2 SVGIG (reference sequence). CDR3 in amino acids: CAWTDGGSTDTQYF. CDR3 nucleotide sequence: TGTGCCTGGACCGATGGAGGTAGCACAGATACGCAGTATTTT.

The CDR3 nucleotides are TGTGCCAGCACCTGGGGGGGGCCGGCTGAAGCTTTCTTT. Protein: CASTWGGPAEAFF. V gene TRBV7-2 combines with J gene TRBJ1-1; D is possibly TRBD1 (6 bases). The CDR3 has 13 residues. Trimming took 7 bases from V and 6 from J, leaving 15 bases between them. Germline loops: CDR1 SGHTA, CDR2 FQGNSA. The variable domain in full, with the rest retrieved from reference TRBV7-2 and TRBJ1-1, is GAGVSQSPSNKVTEKGKDVELRCDPISGHTALYWYRQSLGQGLEFLIYFQGNSAPDKSGLPSDRFSAERTGGSVSTLTIQRTQQEDSAVYLCASTWGGPAEAFFGQGTRLTVV.

The chain links TRBV2 to TRBJ2-6, with unresolved D. Trimming shortened V by 3 bases and J by 0 bases, and 6 bases separated the two germline ends. This CDR3 region has 15 residues. Germline values: CDR1 SNHLY, CDR2 FYNNEI. CDR3 amino acids: CASSEWSSGANVLTF. The CDR3, as DNA: TGTGCCAGCAGTGAGTGGAGCTCTGGGGCCAACGTCCTGACTTTC.

The chain uses TRBV4-1 and TRBJ2-7; 7 bases are shared with TRBD2. V dropped 4 bases and J dropped 2; count of bases not matched to a gene: 8. Germline assignment: CDR1 MGHRA and CDR2 YSYEKL. The CDR3 has 15 residues. This CDR3 is CASSPTGGKAYEQYF. In DNA, the CDR3 is TGCGCCAGCAGCCCCACCGGGGGGAAGGCCTACGAGCAGTACTTC.